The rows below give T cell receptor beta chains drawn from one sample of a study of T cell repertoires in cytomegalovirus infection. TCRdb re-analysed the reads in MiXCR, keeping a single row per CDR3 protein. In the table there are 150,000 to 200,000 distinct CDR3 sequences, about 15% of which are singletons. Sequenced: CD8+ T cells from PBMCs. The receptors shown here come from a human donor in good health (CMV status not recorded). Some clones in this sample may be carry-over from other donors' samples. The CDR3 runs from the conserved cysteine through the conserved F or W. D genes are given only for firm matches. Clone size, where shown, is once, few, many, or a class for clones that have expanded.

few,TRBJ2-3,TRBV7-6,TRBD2,CASRHSGGAADTQYF,TGTGCCAGCAGACATAGCGGGGGGGCAGCAGATACGCAGTATTTT
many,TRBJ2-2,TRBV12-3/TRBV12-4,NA,CASSRFGPRGELFF,TGTGCCAGCAGCCGTTTTGGTCCCAGAGGGGAGCTGTTTTTT
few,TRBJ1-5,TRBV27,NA,CASSSYGGGSNQPQHF,TGTGCCAGCAGTTCCTATGGGGGAGGAAGCAATCAGCCCCAGCATTTT
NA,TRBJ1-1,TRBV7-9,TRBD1,CASSAGQGAYTEAFF,TGTGCCAGCAGCGCAGGACAGGGGGCTTACACTGAAGCTTTCTTT
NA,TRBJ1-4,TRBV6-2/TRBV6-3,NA,CASSGPGRFNEKLFF,TGTGCCAGCAGTGGCCCGGGACGCTTCAATGAAAAACTGTTTTTT
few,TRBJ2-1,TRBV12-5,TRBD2,CASGPFPGGPYNEQFF,TGTGCTAGTGGTCCCTTTCCGGGGGGGCCATACAATGAGCAGTTCTTC
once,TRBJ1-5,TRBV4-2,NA,CASSQETPSAQPQHF,TGTGCCAGCAGCCAAGAAACGCCTAGCGCTCAGCCCCAGCATTTT
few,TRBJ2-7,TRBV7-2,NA,CASSLRGHLSEQYF,TGTGCCAGCAGCTTACGGGGACACCTCTCCGAGCAGTACTTC
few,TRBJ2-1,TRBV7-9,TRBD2,CASSHLAGGADEQFF,TGTGCCAGCAGCCATCTAGCGGGGGGGGCCGATGAGCAGTTCTTC
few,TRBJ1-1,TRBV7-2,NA,CASSFFGLNTEAFF,TGTGCCAGCAGCTTCTTCGGGCTGAACACTGAAGCTTTCTTT
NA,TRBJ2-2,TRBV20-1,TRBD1,CSARTGGGTGELFF,TGCAGTGCTAGGACAGGGGGCGGCACCGGGGAGCTGTTTTTT
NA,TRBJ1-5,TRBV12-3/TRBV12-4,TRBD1,CASRRQGVNQPQHF,TGTGCCAGCAGGCGACAGGGAGTGAATCAGCCCCAGCATTTT
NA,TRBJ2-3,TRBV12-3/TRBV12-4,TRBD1,CASSSGQGAADTQYF,TGTGCCAGCAGCTCCGGACAGGGGGCGGCAGATACGCAGTATTTT
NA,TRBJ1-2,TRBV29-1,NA,CSVEPGWGYTF,TGCAGCGTTGAACCAGGGTGGGGCTACACCTTC
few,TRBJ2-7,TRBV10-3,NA,CAISESSENRVSYEQYF,TGTGCCATCAGTGAGTCGTCGGAGAATAGAGTCTCCTACGAGCAGTACTTC
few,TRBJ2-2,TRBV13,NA,CASSFRRELFF,TGTGCCAGCAGCTTCCGTCGGGAGCTGTTTTTT
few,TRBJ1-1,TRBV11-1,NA,CASSLFATDMNTEAFF,TGTGCCAGCAGCTTATTCGCGACGGATATGAACACTGAAGCTTTCTTT
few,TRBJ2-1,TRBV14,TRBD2,CASSGGGNYNEQFF,TGTGCCTCCTCTGGGGGGGGGAACTACAATGAGCAGTTCTTC
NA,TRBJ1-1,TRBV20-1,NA,CSARGYLANTEAFF,TGCAGTGCTAGGGGATACCTCGCGAACACTGAAGCTTTCTTT
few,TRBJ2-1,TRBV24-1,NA,CATSETQGGPYNEQFF,TGTGCCACCAGTGAAACCCAGGGGGGACCCTACAATGAGCAGTTCTTC
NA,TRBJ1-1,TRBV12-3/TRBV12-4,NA,CASISLGDRAEAFF,TGTGCCAGCATTTCGTTGGGGGATAGGGCTGAAGCTTTCTTT
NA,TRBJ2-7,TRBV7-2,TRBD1,CASSHPDRAAPEQYF,TGTGCCAGCAGTCATCCGGACAGGGCCGCCCCCGAGCAGTACTTC
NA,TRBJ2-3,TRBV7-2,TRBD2,CASSLGWRGEDTDTQYF,TGTGCCAGCAGCTTAGGCTGGCGGGGGGAAGACACAGATACGCAGTATTTT
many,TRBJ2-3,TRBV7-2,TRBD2,CASSLRGRGAFTDTQYF,TGTGCCAGCAGCCTTCGGGGGCGGGGGGCTTTCACAGATACGCAGTATTTT
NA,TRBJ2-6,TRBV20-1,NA,CSAKEGYSGANVLTF,TGCAGTGCTAAAGAGGGGTACTCTGGGGCCAACGTCCTGACTTTC
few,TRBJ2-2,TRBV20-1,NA,CSASPGITGELFF,TGCAGTGCTAGCCCGGGGATCACCGGGGAGCTGTTTTTT
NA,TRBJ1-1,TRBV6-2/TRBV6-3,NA,CASSSHIYDGERNTEAFF,TGTGCCAGCAGTTCCCATATCTACGACGGAGAGAGGAACACTGAAGCTTTCTTT
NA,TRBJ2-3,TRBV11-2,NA,CASTPGASPDTQYF,TGTGCCAGCACCCCAGGTGCCTCTCCAGATACGCAGTATTTT
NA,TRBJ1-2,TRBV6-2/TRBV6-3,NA,CASGRVGGYTF,TGTGCCAGTGGACGGGTCGGAGGCTACACCTTC
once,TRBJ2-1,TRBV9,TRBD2,CASSVVPSGGPNNEQFF,TGTGCCAGCAGCGTAGTCCCTAGCGGGGGCCCAAACAATGAGCAGTTCTTC
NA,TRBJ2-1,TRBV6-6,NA,CASSYSGSLEQFF,TGTGCCAGCAGTTACTCGGGCAGTCTGGAGCAGTTCTTC
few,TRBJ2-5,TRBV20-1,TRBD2,CSAILRASGASIYQETQYF,TGCAGTGCTATTCTAAGAGCTAGCGGGGCGTCAATCTACCAAGAGACCCAGTACTTC
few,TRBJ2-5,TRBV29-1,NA,CSVGPEEAQETQYF,TGCAGCGTTGGCCCAGAGGAGGCCCAAGAGACCCAGTACTTC
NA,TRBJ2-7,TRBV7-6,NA,CASSPGPGYEQYF,TGTGCCAGCAGCCCGGGACCGGGCTACGAGCAGTACTTC
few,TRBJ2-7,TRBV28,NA,CASTKGQLPNSYEQYF,TGTGCCAGCACGAAAGGTCAACTTCCGAACTCCTACGAGCAGTACTTC
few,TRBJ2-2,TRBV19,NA,CASTFGGGASGELFF,TGTGCCAGTACCTTCGGAGGGGGGGCGTCTGGGGAGCTGTTTTTT
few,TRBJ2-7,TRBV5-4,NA,CASSSSTGVSYEQYF,TGTGCCAGCAGCTCCTCGACAGGCGTCTCCTACGAGCAGTACTTC
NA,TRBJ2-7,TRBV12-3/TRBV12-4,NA,CASSSGSREQYF,TGTGCCAGCAGTTCCGGTAGCCGCGAGCAGTACTTC
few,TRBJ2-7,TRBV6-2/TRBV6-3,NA,CASSRGTEQYF,TGTGCCAGCAGCCGAGGGACCGAGCAGTACTTC
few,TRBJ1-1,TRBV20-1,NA,CSAIGSQGMDTEAFF,TGCAGTGCTATCGGGAGTCAGGGGATGGACACTGAAGCTTTCTTT
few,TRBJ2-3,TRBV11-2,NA,CASSLRSGDYNTDTQYF,TGTGCCAGCAGCTTAAGGTCAGGGGATTACAACACAGATACGCAGTATTTT
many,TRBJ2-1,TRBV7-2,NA,CASSLELGRSEQFF,TGTGCCAGCAGCTTAGAACTAGGGCGGAGTGAGCAGTTCTTC
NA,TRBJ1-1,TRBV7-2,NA,CASSPEMNTEAFF,TGTGCCAGCAGCCCAGAGATGAACACTGAAGCTTTCTTT
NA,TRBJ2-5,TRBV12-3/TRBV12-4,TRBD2,CATSHPPGLDRETQYF,TGTGCCACCTCTCACCCACCGGGACTAGATAGAGAGACCCAGTACTTC
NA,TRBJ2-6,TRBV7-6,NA,CASSTRPRGPGANVLTF,TGTGCCAGCAGCACCCGCCCACGAGGGCCCGGGGCCAACGTCCTGACTTTC
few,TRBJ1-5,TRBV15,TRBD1,CATSRGQGAGQPQHF,TGTGCCACCAGCAGAGGACAGGGGGCAGGGCAGCCCCAGCATTTT
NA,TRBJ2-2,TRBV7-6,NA,CASSLVLGSTGELFF,TGTGCCAGCAGCTTAGTCTTGGGATCGACCGGGGAGCTGTTTTTT
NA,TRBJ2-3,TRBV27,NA,CASTPGARTDTQYF,TGTGCCAGCACCCCGGGGGCCCGCACAGATACGCAGTATTTT
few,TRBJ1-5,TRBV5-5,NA,CASSLGGQQNQPQHF,TGTGCCAGCAGCTTGGGGGGCCAACAGAATCAGCCCCAGCATTTT
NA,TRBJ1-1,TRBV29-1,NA,CSAFSMEFEAFF,TGCAGCGCCTTTTCTATGGAGTTTGAAGCTTTCTTT